The 3 T cell receptor beta chains reported below all come from one sample, sequenced in a study of shared clonotypes between healthy human individuals (dated by TCRdb to about 2020). Receptor libraries were prepared by the immunoSEQ multiplex PCR assay. Held by TCRdb, this immuneACCESS table contains in-frame sequences only and omits some clones. Under half of the omission traces to an unresolved V gene where checked; the cause of the rest is unknown. This sample lists around 1.1 million clones; about 72% were detected once. The ten largest clonotypes hold more than 0.85% of the sample. Input material: memory CD4+ T cells from PBMCs. Per the publication, the cell subset or site label means: CD45RA-negative fraction. Receptor source: a man aged 18 to 29 in good health. Some clones in this sample may be carry-over from other donors' samples.

The rearrangement joins TRBV6-1 to TRBJ2-5, with a tentative D call TRBD1 (5 bases). CDR3 length: 15 residues. Per germline, CDR1 MNHNS and CDR2 SASEGT. V lost 6 bases, J lost 0 bases, and 14 bases lay in between. The CDR3 is CASSRLGPDQETQYF. CDR3 DNA sequence: TGTGCCAGCAGCCGGTTGGGGCCCGACCAAGAGACCCAGTACTTC.

This clone occurred a few times. The chain is built from TRBV6-6 and TRBJ1-4; tentative D call: TRBD1 (6 bases). The V end lost 2 bases, the J end lost 2 bases, and 9 bases lay between the germline ends. The CDR3 runs to 15 residues. Germline CDR1 and CDR2: MNHNY and SVGAGI (reference sequence). The CDR3 loop reads CASSYTGLTNEKLFF. In DNA form, the CDR3 reads TGTGCCAGCAGTTACACAGGGTTGACTAATGAAAAACTGTTTTTT.

This rearrangement joins TRBV19 to TRBJ1-5; D is uncertain. The CDR3 is 13 residues long. Trimming removed 3 bases from V and 6 bases from J, with 9 bases in between. Germline-derived CDR1 and CDR2 are LNHDA and SQIVND (reference sequence). The CDR3: CASSIKESQPQHF. DNA for the CDR3: TGTGCCAGTAGTATCAAGGAAAGTCAGCCCCAGCATTTT.